This entry describes one TCR beta chain. The antigen is not known. This specimen belongs to a study of T cells in Graves' hyperthyroidism and ophthalmopathy. The PBMCs were taken from approximately 9 ml of fresh peripheral blood. Whole-study results and caveats: Model output signaled ophthalmopathy a median 6.5 months ahead of onset.

Authors of the study amplified TCR beta CDR3 regions from RNA transcripts. With the HTBI primer set, the TCR CDR3 went through a first round of RT-PCR. TCRdb used MiXCR to reprocess the multiplex PCR reads, holding one entry per CDR3 protein. The table lists fewer than 650,000 distinct CDR3 sequences, around 13% of them singletons. Sequencing was performed on blood. This clonotype was obtained from a woman in her thirties or forties with Graves' hyperthyroidism.

The CDR3 loop is CASSNRDRGLETQYF. The CDR3 DNA reads TGCGCCAGTTCAAACCGGGACAGGGGATTGGAGACCCAGTACTTC. The genes are TRBV4-1 and TRBJ2-5, with TRBD1 matching over 10 bases. Trimming at V came to 9 bases and at J to 5 bases, leaving 12 bases not matched to a gene. This CDR3 is 15 amino acids long. The germline gives CDR1 MGHRA, CDR2 YSYEKL.